The 10 T cell receptor beta chains below were found in one sample sequenced in a study of cytomegalovirus exposure and HLA in healthy donors. The primer mix had 60 Vbeta and 13 Jbeta primers. The protocol was immunoSEQ multiplex PCR, while the TCRdb copy is restricted to in-frame clones and leaves out a portion. The table lists more than 85,000 clones, about 80% of them singletons. The sample consisted of PBMCs. These receptors were collected from a woman aged 45 to 65 in good health and CMV-seropositive.

V is TRBV6-6 and J is TRBJ2-3; TRBD1 agrees at 9 bases. In germline, CDR1 is MNHNY, CDR2 SVGAGI (reference sequence). J was trimmed by 13 bases and V by 6 bases; bases with no gene match: 14. The CDR3 spans 14 residues. CDR3: CASRESLRTGDEYF. For the CDR3, the DNA is TGTGCCAGCAGGGAGTCCCTTAGGACAGGGGACGAGTATTTT.

The chain combines TRBV6-6 with TRBJ2-5, with 8 bases lining up with TRBD2. Germline trimming cut 6 bases from V and 2 bases from J; bases unmatched to any gene: 8. Germline assignment: CDR1 MNHNY and CDR2 SVGAGI (reference sequence). The CDR3 consists of 15 residues. The CDR3 sequence is CASSHPGTRQETQYF. CDR3 DNA: TGTGCCAGCAGCCACCCCGGGACTAGACAAGAGACCCAGTACTTC.

The chain couples TRBV6-4 to TRBJ1-5; 7 bases are a match to TRBD1. V shed 2 bases, J shed 0 bases, and the junction held 10 bases outside the gene matches. Germline CDR1 and CDR2: MRHNA and SNTAGT. The CDR3 extends over 18 amino acids. CDR3: CASSDKNRGSHSNQPQHF. Here the CDR3 DNA reads TGTGCCAGCAGTGACAAAAACAGGGGCTCCCATAGCAATCAGCCCCAGCATTTT.

The J gene is TRBJ2-7, the V gene TRBV12-1; the tabulated D call, TRBD2, remains unverified against the DNA. TRBV12-1 is annotated as a pseudogene. The CDR3 runs to 14 residues. The CDR3, as DNA: TGTGCCAGCAGCTCCGGGACTAGTCCCTACGAGCAGTACTTC. Translated, it gives CASSSGTSPYEQYF.

A few counts support this clone. V usage is TRBV27 and J usage is TRBJ1-1, with D possibly being TRBD1 (6 bases). Germline loops: CDR1 MNHEY, CDR2 SMNVEV (reference sequence). The V end was cut by 6 bases, the J end by 4 bases, with 12 bases between. The CDR3 runs to 13 residues. The CDR3 reads CASSTGKVTEAFF. CDR3 bases: TGTGCCAGCAGCACAGGGAAGGTCACTGAAGCTTTCTTT.

The chain recombines TRBV21-1 with TRBJ1-4; the DNA was not compared with TRBD1, the D call given in the table. TRBV21-1 is tagged as a pseudogene. This CDR3 region has 21 residues. The CDR3 nucleotides read TGTGCCAGCAGCAAAGCCCACCGGGACAGGGGGCGCAGTATCACTAATGAAAAACTGTTTTTT. Encoded protein: CASSKAHRDRGRSITNEKLFF.

The chain uses TRBV2 and TRBJ1-6; no reliable D call. The germline V gene encodes CDR1 SNHLY and CDR2 FYNNEI. Trimming pared 4 bases from V and 9 bases from J, leaving 16 bases between. This CDR3 is built from 15 residues. Here the CDR3 DNA reads TGTGCCAGCAGTGGTGGGGAGCATAAGGGTTCACCCCTCCACTTT. Translating gives CASSGGEHKGSPLHF.

This clone was counted only a few times. This chain joins TRBV10-3 and TRBJ2-5; D not resolved. Trimming left V 2 bases short and J 1 base short, with 5 bases between. This CDR3 has 13 residues. The germline V gene has CDR1 ENHRY and CDR2 SYGVKD. CDR3: CAISESPQETQYF. Written as DNA, the CDR3 is TGTGCCATCAGTGAGAGCCCCCAAGAGACCCAGTACTTC.

Here the CDR3 DNA reads TGCGCCAGCAGCTGGACAGGGGGGGACGAGCAGTACTTC. It codes for CASSWTGGDEQYF. The chain couples TRBV5-1 to TRBJ2-7, with 10 bases matching TRBD1. Germline CDR1 is SGHRS and CDR2 is YFSETQ. V shed 3 bases, J shed 5 bases, and the junction held 2 bases outside the gene matches. This CDR3 has 13 amino acids.

This chain links TRBV10-3 with TRBJ1-6, with TRBD1 matching over 7 bases. The CDR3 runs 15 residues. Germline values: CDR1 ENHRY, CDR2 SYGVKD. V trimming: 0 bases; J trimming: 5 bases; junction bases outside the gene matches: 1. The CDR3 spells CAISESGTDNSPLHF. CDR3 nucleotide sequence: TGTGCCATCAGTGAGTCAGGGACAGATAATTCACCCCTCCACTTT.